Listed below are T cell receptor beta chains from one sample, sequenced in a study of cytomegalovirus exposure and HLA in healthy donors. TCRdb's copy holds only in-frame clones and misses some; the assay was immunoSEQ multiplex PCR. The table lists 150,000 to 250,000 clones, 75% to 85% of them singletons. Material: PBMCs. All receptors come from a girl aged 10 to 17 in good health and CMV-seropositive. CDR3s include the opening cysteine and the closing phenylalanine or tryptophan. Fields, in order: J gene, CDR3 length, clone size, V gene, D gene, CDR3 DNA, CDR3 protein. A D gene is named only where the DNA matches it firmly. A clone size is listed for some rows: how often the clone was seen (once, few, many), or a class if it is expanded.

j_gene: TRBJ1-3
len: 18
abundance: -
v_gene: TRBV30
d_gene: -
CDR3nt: TGTGCCTGGAGTCCCAAGGACGGAGGGACTTTTTCTGGAAACACCATATATTTT
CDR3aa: CAWSPKDGGTFSGNTIYF

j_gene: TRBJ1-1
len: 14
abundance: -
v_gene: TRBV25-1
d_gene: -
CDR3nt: TGTGCCAGTAGCCCAGCAGCCAAGAACACTGAAGCTTTCTTT
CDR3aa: CASSPAAKNTEAFF

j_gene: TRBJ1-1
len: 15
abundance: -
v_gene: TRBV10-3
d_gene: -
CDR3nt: TGTGCCATCAGTGGCGGGACGCAGATGAACACTGAAGCTTTCTTT
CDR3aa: CAISGGTQMNTEAFF

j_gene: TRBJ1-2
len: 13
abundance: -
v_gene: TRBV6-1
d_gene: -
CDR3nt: TGTGCCAGCAGTGAAGGCGGTAGCTATGGCTACACCTTC
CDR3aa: CASSEGGSYGYTF

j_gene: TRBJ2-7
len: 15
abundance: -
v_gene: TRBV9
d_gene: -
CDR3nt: TGTGCCAGCAGCTTAACCGGGACACAATTCTACGAGCAGTACTTC
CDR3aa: CASSLTGTQFYEQYF

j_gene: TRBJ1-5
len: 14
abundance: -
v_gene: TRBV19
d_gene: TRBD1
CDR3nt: TGTGCCAGCGCCGGGACAGGGAGTTATCAGCCCCAGCATTTT
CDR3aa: CASAGTGSYQPQHF

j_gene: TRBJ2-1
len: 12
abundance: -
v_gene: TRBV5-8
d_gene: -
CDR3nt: TGTGCCAGCAGCTTCGTAGGGGCAGAGCAGTTCTTC
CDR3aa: CASSFVGAEQFF

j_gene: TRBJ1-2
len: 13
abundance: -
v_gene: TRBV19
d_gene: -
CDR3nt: TGTGCCAGTGCGCCGGGACTATTGTATGGCTACACCTTC
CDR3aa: CASAPGLLYGYTF

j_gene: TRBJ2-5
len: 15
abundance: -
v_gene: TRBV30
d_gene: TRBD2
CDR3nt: TGTGCCTGGAGTAACCGGGGGGGGAAGGTCGGGCCCCAGTACTTC
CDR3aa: CAWSNRGGKVGPQYF

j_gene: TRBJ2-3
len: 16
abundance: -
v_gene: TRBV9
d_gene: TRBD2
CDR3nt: TGTGCCAGCAGCGTAGATCAACGGGGGGGGGCAGATACGCAGTATTTT
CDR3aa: CASSVDQRGGADTQYF

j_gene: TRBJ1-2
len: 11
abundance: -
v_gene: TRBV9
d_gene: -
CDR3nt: TGTGCCAGCAGCGGGCGGAATGGCTACACCTTC
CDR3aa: CASSGRNGYTF

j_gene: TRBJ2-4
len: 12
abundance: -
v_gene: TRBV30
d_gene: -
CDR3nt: TGTGCCTGGGACAGTTACAAAAACATTCAGTACTTC
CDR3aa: CAWDSYKNIQYF

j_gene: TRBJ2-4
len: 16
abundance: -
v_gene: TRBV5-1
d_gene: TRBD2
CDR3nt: TGCGCCAGCAGCTTGGGACCGCATAGCGGGCGAGACATTCAGTACTTC
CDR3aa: CASSLGPHSGRDIQYF

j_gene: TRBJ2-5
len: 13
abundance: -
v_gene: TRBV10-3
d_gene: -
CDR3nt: TGTGCCATCGGACAGAACCAGGGGGAGACCCAGTACTTC
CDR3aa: CAIGQNQGETQYF

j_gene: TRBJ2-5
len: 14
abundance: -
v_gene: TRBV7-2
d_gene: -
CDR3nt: TGTGCCAGCAGCCCCACAATAGGGGGAGAGACCCAGTACTTC
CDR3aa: CASSPTIGGETQYF

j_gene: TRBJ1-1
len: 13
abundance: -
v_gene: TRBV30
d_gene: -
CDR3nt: TGTGCCTGGAGTGTACTCTTGAACACTGAAGCTTTCTTT
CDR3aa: CAWSVLLNTEAFF

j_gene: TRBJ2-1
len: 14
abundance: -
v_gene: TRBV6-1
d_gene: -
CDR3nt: TGTGCCAGCAAATCCGGGACTGACTACAATGAGCAGTTCTTC
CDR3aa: CASKSGTDYNEQFF

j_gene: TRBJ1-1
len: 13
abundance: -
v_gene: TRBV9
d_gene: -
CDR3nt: TGTGCCAGCAGCGAAGCAGGGGTAACTGAAGCTTTCTTT
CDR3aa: CASSEAGVTEAFF

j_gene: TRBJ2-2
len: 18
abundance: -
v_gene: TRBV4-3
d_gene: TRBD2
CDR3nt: TGCGCCAGCAGCCAAATTGTGTTCGCTAGCGGGGAGGCCGGGGAGCTGTTTTTT
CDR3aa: CASSQIVFASGEAGELFF

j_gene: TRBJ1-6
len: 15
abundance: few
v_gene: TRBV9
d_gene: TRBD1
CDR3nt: TGTGCCAGCAGCGTAGAGGGACAGACGTATTCACCCCTCCACTTT
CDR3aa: CASSVEGQTYSPLHF

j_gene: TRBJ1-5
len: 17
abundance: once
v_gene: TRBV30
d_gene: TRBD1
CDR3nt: TGTGCCTGGAGTGTTGCGACAGGGGGTGGGAGCAATCAGCCCCAGCATTTT
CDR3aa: CAWSVATGGGSNQPQHF

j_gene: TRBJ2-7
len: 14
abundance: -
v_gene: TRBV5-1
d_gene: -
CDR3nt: TGCGCCAGCAGCTTGGAACGGACACAATACGAGCAGTACTTC
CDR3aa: CASSLERTQYEQYF

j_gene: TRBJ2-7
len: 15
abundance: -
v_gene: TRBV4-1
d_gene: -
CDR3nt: TGCGCCAGCAGCCGAGCAGGGTTAGGGTCCTACGAGCAGTACTTC
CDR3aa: CASSRAGLGSYEQYF

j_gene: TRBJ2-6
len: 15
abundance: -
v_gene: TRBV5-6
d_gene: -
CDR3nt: TGTGCCAGCAGCTTCGGGGGAGTAGCTGCCAACGTCCTGACTTTC
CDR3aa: CASSFGGVAANVLTF